This TCR beta chain derives from a study of CD8 T cells in ankylosing spondylitis. The CDR3 extends over 14 amino acids. From germline, CDR1 is SGDLS and CDR2 YYNGEE. Between the trimmed V and J ends, which lost 4 bases and 1 base, there was a span of 11 bases. This clonotype was detected ten times or more. The authors made TCR beta libraries by quantitative 5'-RACE with molecular barcodes. TCRdb independently ran MiXCR on the 5' RACE reads; one entry per CDR3 protein. The table shows about 220,000 distinct CDR3 sequences, with roughly a tenth occurring only once. The gene calls are TRBV9 and TRBJ1-1, with TRBD1 as a possible D gene (6 bases). Material: blood, either unsorted or a sorted T cell fraction (not recorded which). The receptor was isolated from a male donor with ankylosing spondylitis or in good health (not recorded which). CDR3 sequence (DNA): TGTGCCAGCAGCAGCCGAGGGGGGAACACTGAAGCTTTCTTT. Amino acids: CASSSRGGNTEAFF.